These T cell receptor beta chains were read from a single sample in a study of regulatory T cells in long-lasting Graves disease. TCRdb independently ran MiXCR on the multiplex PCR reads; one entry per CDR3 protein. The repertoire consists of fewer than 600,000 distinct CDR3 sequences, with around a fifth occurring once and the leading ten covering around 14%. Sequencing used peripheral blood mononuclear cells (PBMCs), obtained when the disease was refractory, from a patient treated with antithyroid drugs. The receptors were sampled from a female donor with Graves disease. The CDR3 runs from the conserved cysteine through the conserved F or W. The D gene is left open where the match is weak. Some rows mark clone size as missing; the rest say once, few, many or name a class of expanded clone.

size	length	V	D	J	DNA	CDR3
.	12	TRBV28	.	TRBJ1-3	TGTGCCAGCACCGGGGCGGGCAACACCATATATTTT	CASTGAGNTIYF
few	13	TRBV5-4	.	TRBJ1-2	TGTGCCAGCAGCCGTGGGGGATACTATGGCTACACCTTC	CASSRGGYYGYTF
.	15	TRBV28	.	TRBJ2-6	TGTGCCAGCACAGACAGAAGGACTGGGGCCAACGTCCTGACTTTC	CASTDRRTGANVLTF
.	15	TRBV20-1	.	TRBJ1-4	TGCAGTGCTAGAGGGAGACGGACAGACAATGAAAAACTGTTTTTT	CSARGRRTDNEKLFF
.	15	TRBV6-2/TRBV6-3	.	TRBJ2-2	TGTGCCAGCAGTTACTTTTCGACAGTTGCCGGGGAGCTGTTTTTT	CASSYFSTVAGELFF
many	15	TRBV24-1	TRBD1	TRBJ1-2	TGTGCCACCAGTGACGCGAACTCAGGGGGCTATGGCTACACCTTC	CATSDANSGGYGYTF
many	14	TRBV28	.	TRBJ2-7	TGTGCCAGCAGCCCAGCAGGGGAGGTCTGGGAGCAGTACTTC	CASSPAGEVWEQYF
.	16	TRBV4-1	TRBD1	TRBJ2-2	TGCGCCAGCAGCCAAGGATACTACAGGGGGACCGGGGAGCTGTTTTTT	CASSQGYYRGTGELFF
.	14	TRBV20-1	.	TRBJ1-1	TGCAGTGCTAGAACCCGGGGGGTTAACACTGAAGCTTTCTTT	CSARTRGVNTEAFF
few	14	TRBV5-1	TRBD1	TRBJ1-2	TGCGCCAGCAGGGGACCGGGACAGGTAAAAGGCTACACCTTC	CASRGPGQVKGYTF
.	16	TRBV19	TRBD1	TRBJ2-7	TGTGCCAGTAGTACCTCGCCGGGACAGGCGACCTACGAGCAGTACTTC	CASSTSPGQATYEQYF
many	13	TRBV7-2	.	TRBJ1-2	TGTGCCAGCAGCCCGTCGGGGCCCTATGGCTACACCTTC	CASSPSGPYGYTF
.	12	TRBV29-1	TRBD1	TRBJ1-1	TGCAGCGTTGGCAGGGGGAACACTGGAGCTTTCTTT	CSVGRGNTGAFF
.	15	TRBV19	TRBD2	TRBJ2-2	TGTGCCAGTACGGGACTAGCGGACAACACCGGGGAGCTGTTTTTT	CASTGLADNTGELFF
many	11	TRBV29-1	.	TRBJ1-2	TGCAGCGTTAACGCGATGGGCGGCTACACCTTC	CSVNAMGGYTF
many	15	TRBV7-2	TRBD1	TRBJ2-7	TGTGCCAGCAGTCTTGGGACAGGGGAGAAATACGAGCAGTACTTC	CASSLGTGEKYEQYF
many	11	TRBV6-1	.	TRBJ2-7	TGTGCCAGCAGACATTACTACGAGCAGTACTTC	CASRHYYEQYF
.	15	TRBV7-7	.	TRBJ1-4	TGTGCTAGCAGCTTAGCACCGGGGTCGAATGAAAAACTGTTTTTT	CASSLAPGSNEKLFF
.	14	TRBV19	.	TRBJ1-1	TGTGCCAGTAGTATAGATAAGGGTAACACTGAAGCTTTCTTT	CASSIDKGNTEAFF
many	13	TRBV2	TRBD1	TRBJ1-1	TGTGCCAGCAAGGGAACAGGGGGCACTGAAGCTTTCTTT	CASKGTGGTEAFF
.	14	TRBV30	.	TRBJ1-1	TGTGCCTGGTTTCCGGGACTGATGAACACTGAAGCTTTCTTT	CAWFPGLMNTEAFF
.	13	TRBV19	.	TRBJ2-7	TGTGCCAGTAGTCCTCCCGGGATCTACGAGCAGTACTTC	CASSPPGIYEQYF
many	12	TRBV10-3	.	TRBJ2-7	TGTGCCATCAGTGGACGACCCTACGAGCAGTACTTC	CAISGRPYEQYF
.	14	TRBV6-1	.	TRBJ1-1	TGTGCCAGCAGTTACCCCCCTAGCAGCACTGAAGCTTTCTTT	CASSYPPSSTEAFF
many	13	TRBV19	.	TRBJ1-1	TGTGCCAGCAGTGGTAGGATGAACACTGAAGCTTTCTTT	CASSGRMNTEAFF
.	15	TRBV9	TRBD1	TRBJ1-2	TGTGCCAGCAGCGTAGTTGGGACAGGGGGAAATGGCTACACCTTC	CASSVVGTGGNGYTF
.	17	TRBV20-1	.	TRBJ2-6	TGCAGTGCTAGGCCGCATCGAAGTCAGGCTGGGGCCAACGTCCTGACTTTC	CSARPHRSQAGANVLTF
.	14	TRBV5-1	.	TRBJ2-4	TGCGCCAGCAGCTTGGCACCCAGAGGGGGCATTCAGTACTTC	CASSLAPRGGIQYF
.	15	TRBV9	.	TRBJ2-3	TGTGCCAGCAGCGTAGTACAGACCCGCACAGATACGCAGTATTTT	CASSVVQTRTDTQYF
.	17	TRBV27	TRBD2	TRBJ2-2	TGTGCCAGCAGTTTAGAGCTAGCGGGTATCCTAACCGGGGAGCTGTTTTTT	CASSLELAGILTGELFF
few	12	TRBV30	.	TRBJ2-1	TGTGCCTGGAGTGTTCGTGTTAATGAGCAGTTCTTC	CAWSVRVNEQFF
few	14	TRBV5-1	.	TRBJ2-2	TGCGCCAGCAGCTACCAGGGTAACACCGGGGAGCTGTTTTTT	CASSYQGNTGELFF
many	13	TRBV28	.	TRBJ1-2	TGTGCCAGCAGTTTACCAGGCGCCGATGGCTACACCTTC	CASSLPGADGYTF
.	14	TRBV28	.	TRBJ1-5	TGTGCCAGCTTGGGGGGCAGGGGATATCAGCCCCAGCATTTT	CASLGGRGYQPQHF
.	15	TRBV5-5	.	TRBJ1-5	TGTGCCAGCAGGGAAGGGGGGGCTAGCAATCAGCCCCAGCATTTT	CASREGGASNQPQHF
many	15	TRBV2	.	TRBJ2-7	TGTGCCAGCAGAAGGGGAACAGGCGACTCCTACGAGCAGTACTTC	CASRRGTGDSYEQYF
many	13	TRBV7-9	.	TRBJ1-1	TGTGCCCTGAACAGCGGGAGGAACACTGAAGCTTTCTTT	CALNSGRNTEAFF
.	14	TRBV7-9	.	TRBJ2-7	TGTGCCAGCAGCCCCCCCGGGAACCCCTACGAGCAGTACTTC	CASSPPGNPYEQYF
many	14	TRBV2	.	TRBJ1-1	TGTGCCAGCAGTGAGGGCAGGGTGAACACTGAAGCTTTCTTT	CASSEGRVNTEAFF
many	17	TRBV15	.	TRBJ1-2	TGTGCCACCAGCAGAGATATCCAAGGAGGCGGCCCCTATGGCTACACCTTC	CATSRDIQGGGPYGYTF
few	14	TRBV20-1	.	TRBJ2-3	TGCAGTGCTAGGGAATTCCTGAACACAGATACGCAGTATTTT	CSAREFLNTDTQYF
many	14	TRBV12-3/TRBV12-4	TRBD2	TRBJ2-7	TGTGCCAGCAGCTATGGGACTAGCGGCTACGAGCAGTACTTC	CASSYGTSGYEQYF
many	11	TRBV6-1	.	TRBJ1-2	TGTGCCAGCAGTGATACACGCGGCTACACCTTC	CASSDTRGYTF
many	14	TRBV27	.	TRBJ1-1	TGTGCCAGCAAATTCCAGGGTCTGAACACTGAAGCTTTCTTT	CASKFQGLNTEAFF
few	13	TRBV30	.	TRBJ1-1	TGTGCCTGGTTGGCCCTTCTAAAGGATGAAGCTTTCTTT	CAWLALLKDEAFF
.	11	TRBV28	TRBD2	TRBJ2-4	TGTGCCAGCACTAGCGGCGGCATTCAGTACTTC	CASTSGGIQYF
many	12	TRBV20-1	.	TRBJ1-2	TGCAGTGCTATCCGCGGGGACTATGGCTACACCTTC	CSAIRGDYGYTF
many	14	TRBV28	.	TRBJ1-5	TGTGCCAGCAGCCCCCCGGGGGGGCGACAGCCCCAGCATTTT	CASSPPGGRQPQHF
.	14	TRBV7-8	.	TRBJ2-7	TGTGCCAGCAGCTTATTCCTAGGGCCCCCGGGGCAGTACTTC	CASSLFLGPPGQYF
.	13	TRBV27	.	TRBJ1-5	TGTGGGCCGGTTCTCTATAGCAATCAGCCCCAGCATTTT	CGPVLYSNQPQHF
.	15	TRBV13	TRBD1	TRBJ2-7	TGTGCCAGCAGCCGCCGGGACAGGGCTTCCTACGAGCAGTACTTC	CASSRRDRASYEQYF
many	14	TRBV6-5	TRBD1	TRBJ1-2	TGTGCCAGCAGTTCAAACCGGGACAGCTCAGGCTACACCTTC	CASSSNRDSSGYTF